The 9 T cell receptor beta chains below all came from one sample that was sequenced in a study of OX40 agonist ivuxolimab in advanced cancers. The table came from immunoSEQ multiplex PCR; TCRdb's copy has only in-frame clones and leaves some out. The top ten hold around 0.7% of the sample, which has tens of thousands of clones, approximately 80% seen once. The sequencing here drew on CD4+ or CD8+ T cells sorted from blood, taken in a trial of the OX40 agonist ivuxolimab. The receptors originated from an adult with an advanced solid tumor such as melanoma, head and neck, liver or kidney cancer.

J is TRBJ2-7 and V is TRBV2; D unclear. Trimming shortened V by 4 bases and J by 7 bases, and 14 bases separated the two germline ends. The CDR3 is 13 amino acids. Per germline, CDR1 SNHLY and CDR2 FYNNEI. This CDR3 reads CASSGGRTQEQYF. CDR3 bases: TGTGCCAGCAGTGGAGGAAGGACCCAAGAGCAGTACTTC. Based on the CDR3 plus reference TRBV2 and TRBJ2-7, the full variable domain is EPEVTQTPSHQVTQMGQEVILRCVPISNHLYFYWYRQILGQKVEFLVSFYNNEISEKSEIFDDQFSVERPDGSNFTLKIRSTKLEDSAMYFCASSGGRTQEQYFGPGTRLTVT.

The chain has TRBV6-1 and TRBJ2-7; 10 bases map to TRBD1. The J segment lost 5 bases and the V segment lost 4 bases, leaving 5 bases of the junction unmatched. The V gene's germline CDR1 is MNHNS and CDR2 SASEGT. The CDR3 has 14 residues. CDR3 DNA: TGTGCCAGCAGTGCGGGACAGGGGCCCAACGAGCAGTACTTC. It is translated as CASSAGQGPNEQYF.

This clone was seen only a few times. The chain employs TRBV5-4 and TRBJ2-5, with 8 bases lining up with TRBD2. Per the germline V gene, CDR1 is SGHNT and CDR2 is YYREEE (reference sequence). The CDR3 length is 14 residues. The trim removed 4 bases at V and 2 bases at J, leaving 4 bases unmatched. The CDR3 protein is CASSASSGQETQYF. The CDR3 region has the DNA TGTGCCAGCAGCGCCTCTAGCGGGCAAGAGACCCAGTACTTC. Full variable domain (remainder filled in from reference TRBV5-4 and TRBJ2-5): ETGVTQSPTHLIKTRGQQVTLRCSSQSGHNTVSWYQQALGQGPQFIFQYYREEENGRGNFPPRFSGLQFPNYSSELNVNALELDDSALYLCASSASSGQETQYFGPGTRLLVL.

This clone was seen a handful of times. This rearrangement joins TRBV29-1 to TRBJ1-1; 11 positions match TRBD1. The junction had 2 bases not matched to a gene; V was cut back by 1 base and J by 4 bases. Germline V lookup: CDR1 SQVTM, CDR2 ANQGSEA. This CDR3 region has 14 residues. In DNA form, the CDR3 reads TGCAGCGTTGAAGGGGGGACAGGGGGCACTGAAGCTTTCTTT. Translated, it gives CSVEGGTGGTEAFF. Combining the CDR3 with reference TRBV29-1 and TRBJ1-1 gives the whole variable domain SAVISQKPSRDICQRGTSLTIQCQVDSQVTMMFWYRQQPGQSLTLIATANQGSEATYESGFVIDKFPISRPNLTFSTLTVSNMSPEDSSIYLCSVEGGTGGTEAFFGQGTRLTVV.

The rearrangement links TRBV4-1 to TRBJ2-7; D is ambiguous. V lost 0 bases to trimming and J lost 7 bases, with 10 bases between them. From germline, CDR1 is MGHRA and CDR2 YSYEKL. This CDR3 is 13 amino acids long. The CDR3, as DNA: TGCGCCAGCAGCCAAGAAAGGGATGGGGAGCAGTACTTC. Translating it yields CASSQERDGEQYF.

The genes are TRBV6-1 and TRBJ2-5, with D possibly being TRBD2 (6 bases). This CDR3 is built from 15 residues. The V gene's germline CDR1 is MNHNS and CDR2 SASEGT. With 4 bases removed from V and 1 base from J, the gap between germline ends came to 13 bases. The CDR3 DNA is TGTGCCAGCAGTGGGGGTAGCGGCTTCCAAGAGACCCAGTACTTC. This translates into CASSGGSGFQETQYF.

The chain recombines TRBV5-1 with TRBJ1-5; D uncertain. The germline V gene encodes CDR1 SGHRS and CDR2 YFSETQ. CDR3 length: 15 amino acids. The V end lost 0 bases, the J end lost 2 bases, and 9 bases lay between the germline ends. The CDR3 loop reads CASSLEGRGNQPQHF. The CDR3 DNA is TGCGCCAGCAGCTTGGAGGGTCGGGGCAATCAGCCCCAGCATTTT. The whole variable domain, remainder taken from reference TRBV5-1 and TRBJ1-5, is KAGVTQTPRYLIKTRGQQVTLSCSPISGHRSVSWYQQTPGQGLQFLFEYFSETQRNKGNFPGRFSGRQFSNSRSEMNVSTLELGDSALYLCASSLEGRGNQPQHFGDGTRLSIL.

The chain recombines TRBV18 with TRBJ2-7; 8 nucleotides line up with TRBD1. Trimming at V came to 3 bases and at J to 0 bases, leaving 7 bases not matched to a gene. Germline V CDR1 and CDR2: KGHSH, LQKENI. The length of the CDR3 is 16 residues. CDR3 residues: CASSPVVGQGSYEQYF. The CDR3 DNA reads as TGTGCCAGCTCACCCGTCGTCGGACAGGGCTCCTACGAGCAGTACTTC.

This chain links TRBV4-1 with TRBJ2-7; TRBD2 might be the D (5 bases). Germline CDR1 MGHRA, CDR2 YSYEKL. The CDR3 has 15 residues. Trimming left V 0 bases short and J 3 bases short, with 12 bases between. The CDR3 region has the DNA TGCGCCAGCAGCCAAGATCGGGGAGCCTACTACGAGCAGTACTTC. Encoded protein: CASSQDRGAYYEQYF.